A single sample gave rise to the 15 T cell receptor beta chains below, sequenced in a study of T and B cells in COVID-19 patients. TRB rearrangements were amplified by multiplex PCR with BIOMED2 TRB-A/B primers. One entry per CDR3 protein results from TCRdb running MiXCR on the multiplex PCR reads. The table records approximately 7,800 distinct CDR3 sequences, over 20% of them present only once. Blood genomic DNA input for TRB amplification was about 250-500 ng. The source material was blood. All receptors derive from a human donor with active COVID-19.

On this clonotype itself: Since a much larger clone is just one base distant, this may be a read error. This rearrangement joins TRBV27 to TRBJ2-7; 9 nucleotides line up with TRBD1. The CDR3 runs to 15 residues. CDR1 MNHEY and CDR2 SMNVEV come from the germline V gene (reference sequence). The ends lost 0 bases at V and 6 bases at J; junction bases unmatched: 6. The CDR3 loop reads CASSLSRQGGAEQYF. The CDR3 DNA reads TGTGCCAGCAGTTTATCCCGACAGGGGGGGGCCGAGCAGTACTTC.

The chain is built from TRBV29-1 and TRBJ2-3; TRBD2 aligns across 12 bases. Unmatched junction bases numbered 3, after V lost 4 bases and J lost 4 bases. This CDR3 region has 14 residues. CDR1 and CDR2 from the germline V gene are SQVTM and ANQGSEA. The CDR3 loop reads CSVGLAGESDTQYF. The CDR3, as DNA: TGCAGCGTTGGACTAGCGGGAGAGTCAGATACGCAGTATTTT.

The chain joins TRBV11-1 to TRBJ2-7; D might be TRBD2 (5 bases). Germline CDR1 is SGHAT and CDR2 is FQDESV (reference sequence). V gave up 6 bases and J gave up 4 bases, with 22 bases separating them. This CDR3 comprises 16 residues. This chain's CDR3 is CASSSRDGKWIYEQYF. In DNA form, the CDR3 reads TGTGCCAGCAGTTCGAGGGATGGGAAGTGGATTTACGAGCAGTACTTC.

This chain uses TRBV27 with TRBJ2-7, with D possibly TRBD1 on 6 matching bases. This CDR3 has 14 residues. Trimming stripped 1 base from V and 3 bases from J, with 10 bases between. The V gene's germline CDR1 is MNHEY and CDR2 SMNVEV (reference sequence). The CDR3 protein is CASSLWGTNYEQYF. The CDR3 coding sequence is TGTGCCAGCAGTTTATGGGGGACAAACTACGAGCAGTACTTC.

CDR3 DNA: TGCAGTGCTAAACAGGGGGCAATTAGCAATCAGCCCCAGCATTTT. Amino acid sequence: CSAKQGAISNQPQHF. The chain employs TRBV20-1 and TRBJ1-5, with 9 positions matching TRBD1. The germline gives CDR1 DFQATT, CDR2 SNEGSKA (reference sequence). The CDR3 is 15 amino acids. V lost 4 bases, J lost 0 bases, and 4 bases stayed unmatched.

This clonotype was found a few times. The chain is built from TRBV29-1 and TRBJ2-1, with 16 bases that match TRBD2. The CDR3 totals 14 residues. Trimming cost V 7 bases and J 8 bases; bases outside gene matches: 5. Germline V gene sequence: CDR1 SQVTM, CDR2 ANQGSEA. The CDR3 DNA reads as TGCAGCGGGACGGGACTAGCGGGAGGGTATGAGCAGTTCTTC. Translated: CSGTGLAGGYEQFF.

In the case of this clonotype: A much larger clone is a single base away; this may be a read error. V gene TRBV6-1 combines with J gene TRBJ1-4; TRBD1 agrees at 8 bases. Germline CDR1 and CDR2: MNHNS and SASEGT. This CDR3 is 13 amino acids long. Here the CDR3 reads CGSRTGLAEKLFF. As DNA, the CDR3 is TGTGGCAGCAGGACAGGGCTGGCTGAAAAACTGTTTTTT.

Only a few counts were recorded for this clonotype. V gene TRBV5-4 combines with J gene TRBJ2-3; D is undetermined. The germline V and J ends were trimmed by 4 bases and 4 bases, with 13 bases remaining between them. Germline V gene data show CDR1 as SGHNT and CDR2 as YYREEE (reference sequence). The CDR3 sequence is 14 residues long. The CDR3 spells CASSPKSSADTQYF. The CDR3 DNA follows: TGTGCCAGCAGCCCGAAGTCGAGCGCAGATACGCAGTATTTT. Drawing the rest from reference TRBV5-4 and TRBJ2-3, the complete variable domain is ETGVTQSPTHLIKTRGQQVTLRCSSQSGHNTVSWYQQALGQGPQFIFQYYREEENGRGNFPPRFSGLQFPNYSSELNVNALELDDSALYLCASSPKSSADTQYFGPGTRLTVL.

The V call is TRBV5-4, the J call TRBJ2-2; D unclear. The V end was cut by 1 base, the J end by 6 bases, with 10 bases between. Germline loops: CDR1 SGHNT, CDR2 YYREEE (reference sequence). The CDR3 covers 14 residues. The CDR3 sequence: CASSLPRTAGELFF. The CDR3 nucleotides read TGTGCCAGCAGCTTGCCACGGACCGCCGGGGAGCTGTTTTTT.

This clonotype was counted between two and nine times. The CDR3 sequence: CASIRLAGGNEQYF. Here the CDR3 DNA reads TGTGCCAGCATTCGACTAGCGGGAGGAAACGAGCAGTACTTC. The chain joins TRBV6-2 or TRBV6-3 to TRBJ2-7; 13 positions match TRBD2. J gave up 5 bases and V 7 bases, and 5 bases lay outside the gene matches. CDR3 size: 14 residues. In germline, CDR1 is MNHEY, CDR2 SVGEGT.

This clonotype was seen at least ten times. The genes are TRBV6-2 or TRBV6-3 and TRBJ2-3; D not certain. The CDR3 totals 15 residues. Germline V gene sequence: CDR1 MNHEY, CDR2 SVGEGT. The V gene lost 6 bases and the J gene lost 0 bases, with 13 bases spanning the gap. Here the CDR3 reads CASRATSPSTDTQYF. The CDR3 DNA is TGTGCCAGCAGGGCGACTTCTCCTAGCACAGATACGCAGTATTTT.

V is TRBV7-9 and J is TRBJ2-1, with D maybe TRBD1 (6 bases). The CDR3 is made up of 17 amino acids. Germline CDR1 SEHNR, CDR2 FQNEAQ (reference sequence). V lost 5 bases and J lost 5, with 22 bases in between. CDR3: CASSPLDGTGSNNEQFF. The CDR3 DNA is TGTGCCAGCAGCCCCCTCGATGGAACAGGGTCGAACAATGAGCAGTTCTTC.

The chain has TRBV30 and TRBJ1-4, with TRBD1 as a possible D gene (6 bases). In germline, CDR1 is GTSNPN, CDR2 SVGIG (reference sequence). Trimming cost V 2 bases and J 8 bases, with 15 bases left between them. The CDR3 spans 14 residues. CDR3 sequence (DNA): TGTGCCTGGAGTAGAGGGGGAGGGTCGGAAAAACTGTTTTTT. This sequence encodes CAWSRGGGSEKLFF.

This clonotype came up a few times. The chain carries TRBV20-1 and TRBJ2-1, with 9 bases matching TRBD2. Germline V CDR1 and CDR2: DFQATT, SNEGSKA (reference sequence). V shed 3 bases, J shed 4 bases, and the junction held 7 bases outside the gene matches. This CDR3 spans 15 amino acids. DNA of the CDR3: TGCAGTGCTAGGGAGACTACTAGCGGGTACAATGAGCAGTTCTTC. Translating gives CSARETTSGYNEQFF.

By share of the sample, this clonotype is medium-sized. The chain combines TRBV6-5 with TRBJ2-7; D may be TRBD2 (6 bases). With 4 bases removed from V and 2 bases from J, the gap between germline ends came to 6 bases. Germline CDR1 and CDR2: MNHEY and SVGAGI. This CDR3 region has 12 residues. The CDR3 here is CASSSGAYEQYF. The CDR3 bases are TGTGCCAGCAGTTCGGGGGCCTACGAGCAGTACTTC.